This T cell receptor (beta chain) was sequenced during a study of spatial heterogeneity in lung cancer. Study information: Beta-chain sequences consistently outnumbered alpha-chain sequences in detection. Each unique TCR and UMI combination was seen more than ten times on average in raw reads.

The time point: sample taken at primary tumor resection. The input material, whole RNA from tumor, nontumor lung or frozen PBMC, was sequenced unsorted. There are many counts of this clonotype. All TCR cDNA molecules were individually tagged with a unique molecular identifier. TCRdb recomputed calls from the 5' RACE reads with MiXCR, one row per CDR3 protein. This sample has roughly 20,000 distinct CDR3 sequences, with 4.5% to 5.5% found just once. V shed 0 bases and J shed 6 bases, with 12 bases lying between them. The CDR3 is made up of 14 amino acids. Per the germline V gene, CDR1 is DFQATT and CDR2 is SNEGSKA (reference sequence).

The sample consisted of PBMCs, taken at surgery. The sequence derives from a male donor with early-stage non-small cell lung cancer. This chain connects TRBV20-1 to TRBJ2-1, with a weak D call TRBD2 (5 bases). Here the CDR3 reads CSARDVKSGNEQFF. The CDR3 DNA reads TGCAGTGCTAGAGATGTGAAAAGCGGCAATGAGCAGTTCTTC.